The 2 T cell receptor beta chains given below trace back to one sample, sequenced in a study of shared clonotypes between healthy human individuals. Clones were sequenced by immunoSEQ multiplex PCR, and TCRdb holds only the in-frame ones, with some missing. The data contain 850,000 to 1,100,000 clones, around three quarters of them singletons. The sequenced sample consisted of memory CD4+ T cells from PBMCs. Stated subset: CD45RA-negative fraction. These receptor sequences come from a man in his late teens or twenties in good health. Some clones in this sample may be carry-over from other donors' samples.

As DNA, the CDR3 is TGTGCCAGTAGTAACGGGACTAGCGGGGACTACGAGCAGTACTTC. This encodes CASSNGTSGDYEQYF. The chain couples TRBV19 to TRBJ2-7, with 13 bases lining up with TRBD2. The germline gives CDR1 LNHDA, CDR2 SQIVND (reference sequence). V gave up 4 bases and J gave up 3 bases; unmatched junction bases: 3. The CDR3 runs 15 residues.

V gene TRBV7-3 combines with J gene TRBJ1-2; a possible D gene is TRBD1 (5 bases). Trimming pared 2 bases from V and 8 bases from J, leaving 12 bases between. This CDR3 comprises 13 residues. Per the germline V gene, CDR1 is SGHTA and CDR2 is FQGTGA. The CDR3 DNA follows: TGTGCCAGCAGCTTACAGGGCCGCAGGGGCTACACCTTC. It encodes CASSLQGRRGYTF.